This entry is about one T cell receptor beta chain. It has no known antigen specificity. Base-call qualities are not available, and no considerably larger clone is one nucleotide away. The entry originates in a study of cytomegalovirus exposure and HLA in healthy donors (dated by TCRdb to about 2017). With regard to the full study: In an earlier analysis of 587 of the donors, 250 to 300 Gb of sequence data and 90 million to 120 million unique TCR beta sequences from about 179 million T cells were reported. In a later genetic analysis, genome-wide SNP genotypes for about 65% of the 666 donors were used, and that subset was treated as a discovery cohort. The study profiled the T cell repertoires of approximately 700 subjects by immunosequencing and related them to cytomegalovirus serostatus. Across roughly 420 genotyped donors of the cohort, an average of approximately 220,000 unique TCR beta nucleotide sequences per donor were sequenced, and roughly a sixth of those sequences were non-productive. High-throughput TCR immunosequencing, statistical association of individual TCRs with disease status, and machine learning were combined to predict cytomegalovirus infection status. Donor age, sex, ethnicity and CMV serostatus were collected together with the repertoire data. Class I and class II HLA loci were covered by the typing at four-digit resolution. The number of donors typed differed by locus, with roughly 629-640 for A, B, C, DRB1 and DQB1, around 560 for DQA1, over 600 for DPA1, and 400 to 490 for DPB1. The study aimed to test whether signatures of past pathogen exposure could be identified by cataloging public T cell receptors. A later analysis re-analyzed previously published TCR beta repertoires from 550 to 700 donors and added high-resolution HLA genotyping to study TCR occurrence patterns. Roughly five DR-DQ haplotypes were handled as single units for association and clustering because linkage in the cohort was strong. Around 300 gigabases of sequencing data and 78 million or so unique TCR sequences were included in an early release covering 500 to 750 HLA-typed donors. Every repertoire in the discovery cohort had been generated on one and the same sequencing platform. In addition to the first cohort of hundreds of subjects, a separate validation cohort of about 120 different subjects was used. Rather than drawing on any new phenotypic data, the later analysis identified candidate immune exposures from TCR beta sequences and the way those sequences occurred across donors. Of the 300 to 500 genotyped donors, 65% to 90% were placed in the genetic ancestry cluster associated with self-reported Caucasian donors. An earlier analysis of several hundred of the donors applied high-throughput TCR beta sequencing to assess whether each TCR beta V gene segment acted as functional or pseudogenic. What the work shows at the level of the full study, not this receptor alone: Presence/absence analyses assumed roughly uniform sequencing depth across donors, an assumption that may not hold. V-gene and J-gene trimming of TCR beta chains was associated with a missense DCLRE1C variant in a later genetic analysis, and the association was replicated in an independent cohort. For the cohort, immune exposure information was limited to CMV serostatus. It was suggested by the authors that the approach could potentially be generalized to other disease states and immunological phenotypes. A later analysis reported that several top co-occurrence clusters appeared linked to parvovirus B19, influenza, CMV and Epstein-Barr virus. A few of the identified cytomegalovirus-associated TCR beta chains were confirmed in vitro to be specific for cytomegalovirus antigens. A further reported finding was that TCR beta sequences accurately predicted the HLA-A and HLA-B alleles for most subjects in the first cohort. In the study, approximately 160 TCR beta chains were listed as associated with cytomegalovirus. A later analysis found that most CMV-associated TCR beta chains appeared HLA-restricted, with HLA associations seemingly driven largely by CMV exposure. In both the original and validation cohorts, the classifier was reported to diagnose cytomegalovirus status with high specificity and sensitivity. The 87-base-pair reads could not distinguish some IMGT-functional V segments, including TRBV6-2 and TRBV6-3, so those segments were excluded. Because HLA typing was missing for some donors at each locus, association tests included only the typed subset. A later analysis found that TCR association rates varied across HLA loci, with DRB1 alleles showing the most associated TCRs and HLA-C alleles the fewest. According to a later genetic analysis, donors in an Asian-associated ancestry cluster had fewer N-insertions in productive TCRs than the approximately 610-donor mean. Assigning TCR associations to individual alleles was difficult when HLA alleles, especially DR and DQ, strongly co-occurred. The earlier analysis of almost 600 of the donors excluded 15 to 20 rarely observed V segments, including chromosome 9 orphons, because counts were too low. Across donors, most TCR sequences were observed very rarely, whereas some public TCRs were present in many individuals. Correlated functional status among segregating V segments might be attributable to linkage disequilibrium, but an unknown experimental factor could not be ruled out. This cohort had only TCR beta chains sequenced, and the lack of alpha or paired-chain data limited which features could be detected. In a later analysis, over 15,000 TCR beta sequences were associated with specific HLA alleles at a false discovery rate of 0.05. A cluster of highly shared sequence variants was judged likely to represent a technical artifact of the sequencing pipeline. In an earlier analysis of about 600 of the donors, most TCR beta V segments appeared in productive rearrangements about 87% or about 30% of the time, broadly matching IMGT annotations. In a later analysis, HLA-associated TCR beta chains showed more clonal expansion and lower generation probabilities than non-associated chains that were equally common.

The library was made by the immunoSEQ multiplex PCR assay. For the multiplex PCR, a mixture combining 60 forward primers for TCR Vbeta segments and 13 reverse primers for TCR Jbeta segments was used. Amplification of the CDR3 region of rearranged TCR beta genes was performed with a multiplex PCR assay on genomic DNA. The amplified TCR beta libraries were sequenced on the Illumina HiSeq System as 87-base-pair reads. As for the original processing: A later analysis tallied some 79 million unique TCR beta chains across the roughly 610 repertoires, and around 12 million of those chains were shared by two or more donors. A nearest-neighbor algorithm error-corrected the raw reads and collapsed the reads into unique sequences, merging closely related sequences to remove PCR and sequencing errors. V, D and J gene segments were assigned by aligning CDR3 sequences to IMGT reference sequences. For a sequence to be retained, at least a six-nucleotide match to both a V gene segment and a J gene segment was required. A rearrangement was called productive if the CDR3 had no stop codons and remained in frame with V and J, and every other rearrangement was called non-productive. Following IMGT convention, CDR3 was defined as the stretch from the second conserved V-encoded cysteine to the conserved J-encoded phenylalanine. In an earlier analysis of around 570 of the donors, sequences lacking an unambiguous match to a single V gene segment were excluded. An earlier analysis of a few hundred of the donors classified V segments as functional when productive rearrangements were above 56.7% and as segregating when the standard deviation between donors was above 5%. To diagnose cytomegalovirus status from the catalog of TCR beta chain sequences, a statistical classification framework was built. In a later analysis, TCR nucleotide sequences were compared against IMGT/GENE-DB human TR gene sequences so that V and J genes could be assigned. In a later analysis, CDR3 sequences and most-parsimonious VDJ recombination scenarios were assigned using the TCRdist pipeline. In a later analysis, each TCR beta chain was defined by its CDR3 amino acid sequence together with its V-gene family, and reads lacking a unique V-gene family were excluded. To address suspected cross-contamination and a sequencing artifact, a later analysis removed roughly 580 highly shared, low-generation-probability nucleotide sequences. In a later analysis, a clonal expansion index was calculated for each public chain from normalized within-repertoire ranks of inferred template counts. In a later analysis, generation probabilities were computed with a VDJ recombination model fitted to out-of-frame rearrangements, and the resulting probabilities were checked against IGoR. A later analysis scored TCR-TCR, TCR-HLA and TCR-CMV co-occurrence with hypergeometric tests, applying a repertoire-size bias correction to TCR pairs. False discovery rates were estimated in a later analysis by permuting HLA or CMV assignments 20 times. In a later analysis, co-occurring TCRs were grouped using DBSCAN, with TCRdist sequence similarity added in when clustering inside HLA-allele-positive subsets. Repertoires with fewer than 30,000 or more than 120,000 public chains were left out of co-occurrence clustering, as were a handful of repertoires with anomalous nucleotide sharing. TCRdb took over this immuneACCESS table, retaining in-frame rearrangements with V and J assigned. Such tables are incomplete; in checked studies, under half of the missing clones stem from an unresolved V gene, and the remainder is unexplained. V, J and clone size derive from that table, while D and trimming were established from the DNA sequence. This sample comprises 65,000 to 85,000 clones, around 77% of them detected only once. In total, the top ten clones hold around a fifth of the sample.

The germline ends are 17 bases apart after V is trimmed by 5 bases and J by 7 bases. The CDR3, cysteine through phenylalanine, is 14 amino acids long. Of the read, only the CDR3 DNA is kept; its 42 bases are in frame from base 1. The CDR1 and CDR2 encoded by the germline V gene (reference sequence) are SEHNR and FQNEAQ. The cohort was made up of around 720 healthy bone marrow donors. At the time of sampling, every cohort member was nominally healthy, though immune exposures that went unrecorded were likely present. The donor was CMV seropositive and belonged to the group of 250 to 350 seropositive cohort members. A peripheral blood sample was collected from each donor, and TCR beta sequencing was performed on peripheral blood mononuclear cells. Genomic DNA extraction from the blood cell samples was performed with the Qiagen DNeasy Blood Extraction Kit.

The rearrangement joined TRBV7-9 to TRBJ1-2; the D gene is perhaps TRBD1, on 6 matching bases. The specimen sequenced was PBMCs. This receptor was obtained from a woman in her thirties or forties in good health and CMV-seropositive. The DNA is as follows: TGTGCCAGCAGCCCCCGGGACAACCTAAGTGGCTACACCTTC. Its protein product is CASSPRDNLSGYTF.